One sample yielded the 14 T cell receptor beta chains listed below, sequenced in a study of Graves' ophthalmopathy and Graves' hyperthyroidism. Amplified TCR beta CDR3 regions were obtained using RNA transcripts as template. HTBI primers served in a first-round RT-PCR, which a second-round multiplex PCR followed. TCRdb ran MiXCR on the multiplex PCR reads and lists one entry per CDR3 protein. Of hundreds of thousands of distinct CDR3 sequences detected, roughly 40% appear once; the ten largest clones hold 44%. Sequenced material: peripheral blood. The receptors stem from an adult man with Graves' ophthalmopathy.

This sequence joins TRBV7-9 and TRBJ1-4; D perhaps matches TRBD1 (5 bases). With 2 bases removed from V and 6 bases from J, the gap between germline ends came to 13 bases. The CDR3 sequence is 15 residues long. The germline V gene has CDR1 SEHNR and CDR2 FQNEAQ (reference sequence). The CDR3 bases are TGTGCCAGCAGCTTATCAGGGAGTTGGGATGAAAAACTGTTTTTT. It codes for CASSLSGSWDEKLFF.

This clonotype was seen more than once but under ten times. The CDR3 region has the DNA TGTGCCAGCAGCTTGCGGACAGGTTGGTCCTACGAGCAGTACTTC. Translation: CASSLRTGWSYEQYF. The chain couples TRBV13 to TRBJ2-7; 7 bases fit TRBD1. The ends lost 3 bases at V and 1 base at J; junction bases unmatched: 6. Germline V gene lookup returns CDR1 PRHDT and CDR2 FYEKMQ (reference sequence). CDR3 length: 15 amino acids.

This clonotype was detected a few times. The chain has TRBV7-9 and TRBJ2-7; D is perhaps TRBD1 or TRBD2 (5 bases each). V was pared by 4 bases and J by 5 bases, with 18 bases between. The CDR3 is 15 residues long. Germline V gene lookup returns CDR1 SEHNR and CDR2 FQNEAQ (reference sequence). DNA of the CDR3: TGTGCCAGCAGCTCGGAGCGCCGGGACGGGAACGAGCAGTACTTC. The encoded protein is CASSSERRDGNEQYF.

Comment on this clonotype: An end of the junction does not agree with germline; a read error may underlie this. CDR3 nucleotides: TGTGCCAGCTCACCACCGGGGGCAGGACAGAGGAACACTGAAGCTTTCTTT. It codes for CASSPPGAGQRNTEAFF. This chain joins TRBV10-2 and TRBJ1-1; possible D gene TRBD1, 6 bases. The CDR3 contains 17 residues. Germline CDR1 and CDR2: WSHSY and SAAADI.

The V gene is TRBV2, the J gene TRBJ1-6; TRBD1 agrees at 10 bases. The CDR3 sequence is 14 residues long. Germline V gives CDR1 SNHLY, CDR2 FYNNEI. The V gene end was trimmed by 6 bases and the J gene end by 13 bases; junction bases not matched to a gene: 9. Here the CDR3 DNA reads TGTGCCAGCAGACCGGACAGGGGGAGTCAGCCCCTCCACTTT. Protein product: CASRPDRGSQPLHF.

This clonotype has only a few counts. V is TRBV5-6 and J is TRBJ2-5, with 7 bases lining up with TRBD2. Germline CDR1 and CDR2: SGHDT and YYEEEE. The CDR3 is 15 residues long. V dropped 4 bases and J dropped 4; count of bases not matched to a gene: 10. The CDR3 coding sequence is TGTGCCAGCAGCCCGAGGTCCGGGGAGGGAGAGACCCAGTACTTC. It is translated as CASSPRSGEGETQYF.

The chain carries TRBV6-4 and TRBJ2-7, with 11 bases matching TRBD2. The germline V gene encodes CDR1 MRHNA and CDR2 SNTAGT. The CDR3 is 15 residues long. V lost 4 bases, J lost 3 bases, and 5 bases stayed unmatched. CDR3 nucleotide sequence: TGTGCCAGCAGTGCACTAGCGGGAGTAGGCTACGAGCAGTACTTC. It encodes CASSALAGVGYEQYF.

The chain links TRBV7-9 to TRBJ1-2, with unresolved D. This CDR3 spans 11 amino acids. V lost 3 bases and J 7 bases, leaving 6 bases between the germline ends. Germline assignment: CDR1 SEHNR and CDR2 FQNEAQ (reference sequence). DNA for the CDR3: TGTGCCAGCAGCTTGGACTTTGGCTACACCTTC. Protein: CASSLDFGYTF. Full variable domain (outside the CDR3, taken from reference TRBV7-9 and TRBJ1-2): DTGVSQNPRHKITKRGQNVTFRCDPISEHNRLYWYRQTLGQGPEFLTYFQNEAQLEKSRLLSDRFSAERPKGSFSTLEIQRTEQGDSAMYLCASSLDFGYTFGSGTRLTVV.

This sequence joins TRBV9 and TRBJ2-5, with 13 bases matching TRBD2. This CDR3 region has 18 residues. With 4 bases clipped from V and 2 bases from J, the junction kept 11 bases outside the gene matches. The V gene's germline CDR1 is SGDLS and CDR2 YYNGEE. CDR3: CASSQDWGLAGPQETQYF. CDR3 nucleotide sequence: TGTGCCAGCAGCCAGGACTGGGGACTAGCGGGACCACAAGAGACCCAGTACTTC. Looking up the rest from reference TRBV9 and TRBJ2-5 gives the full variable domain: DSGVTQTPKHLITATGQRVTLRCSPRSGDLSVYWYQQSLDQGLQFLIQYYNGEERAKGNILERFSAQQFPDLHSELNLSSLELGDSALYFCASSQDWGLAGPQETQYFGPGTRLLVL.

A remark on this clonotype: The junction does not match germline at one end; this may be a read error. The rearrangement uses TRBV7-2 and TRBJ1-4; 7 bases map to TRBD1. The CDR3 sequence is 15 residues long. The germline gives CDR1 SGHTA, CDR2 FQGNSA. In nucleotides, the CDR3 is TGTGCCAGCAGCCGCAAGGGGGCAGGGGGTGAAAAACTGTTTTTC. It encodes CASSRKGAGGEKLFF.

In this sample, this clonotype turned up a few times. This chain uses TRBV19 with TRBJ2-2; tentative D call: TRBD2 (5 bases). CDR3 length equals 16 residues. The germline V gene encodes CDR1 LNHDA and CDR2 SQIVND (reference sequence). V was clipped by 3 bases and J by 6 bases, with 17 bases between them. The CDR3 nucleotides are TGTGCCAGTAGTATGGAGGTGCAGCTCGGGTCCGGGGAGCTGTTTTTT. Translating it yields CASSMEVQLGSGELFF.

As to this clonotype: The conserved closing phenylalanine or tryptophan is absent in this CDR3, likely reflecting a read error. The rearrangement uses TRBV10-1 and TRBJ1-1; tentatively, D is TRBD1 (5 bases). The CDR3 sequence is 12 residues long. Looked up from germline, CDR1 is WNHNN and CDR2 is SYGVQD (reference sequence). V was shortened by 5 bases and J by 11 bases, with 15 bases between the two germline ends. The CDR3 sequence is CASSLRGAAAFI. CDR3 coding DNA: TGCGCCAGCAGTCTGAGGGGCGCAGCGGCTTTCATT.

This chain joins TRBV12-3 or TRBV12-4 and TRBJ2-7; D ambiguous. Trimming took 8 bases from V and 2 from J, leaving 10 bases between them. CDR3 size: 12 residues. In nucleotides, the CDR3 is TGTGCCAGCCAACGCGGAACCTACGAGCAGTACTTC. Residues: CASQRGTYEQYF.

In the case of this clonotype: Compared with germline, one end of the junction differs, possibly owing to a read error. The V and J genes are TRBV2 and TRBJ1-1; 7 bases match TRBD1. Germline CDR1 and CDR2: SNHLY and FYNNEI. The CDR3 has 13 amino acids. The CDR3 DNA reads TGTGCCTGCAGTGAATGGGGACAGAGGAGAGCTTTCTTT. Its translation: CACSEWGQRRAFF.